The 8 T cell receptor beta chains reported below all come from one sample, sequenced in a study of blood T cells in healthy people across ages. Then a second PCR, running roughly 7 to 11 cycles, was carried out with a sample-barcoded 5' primer and a J-beta primer mix. TCRdb passed the 5' RACE reads through MiXCR, listing each CDR3 protein once. Of around 1,800,000 distinct CDR3 sequences listed, around 40% are singletons. Sequenced: blood. The receptors were gathered from a human donor in good health.

The V gene is TRBV7-2, the J gene TRBJ2-1, with TRBD2 identical over 8 bases. The length of the CDR3 is 15 residues. J was trimmed by 9 bases and V by 8 bases; bases with no gene match: 15. Germline loops: CDR1 SGHTA, CDR2 FQGNSA. Here the CDR3 reads CASSREGVVSGEQFF. DNA of the CDR3: TGTGCCAGCTCCCGGGAGGGGGTAGTTTCGGGTGAGCAGTTCTTC. Supplemented by reference TRBV7-2 and TRBJ2-1, the full variable domain reads GAGVSQSPSNKVTEKGKDVELRCDPISGHTALYWYRQSLGQGLEFLIYFQGNSAPDKSGLPSDRFSAERTGGSVSTLTIQRTQQEDSAVYLCASSREGVVSGEQFFGPGTRLTVL.

A word on this clonotype: One end of the junction varies from germline; a read error may be responsible. The V call is TRBV6-1, the J call TRBJ2-5, with D possibly being TRBD1 (6 bases). The CDR3 is made up of 16 amino acids. The germline V gene has CDR1 MNHNS and CDR2 SASEGT. The DNA for the CDR3 is TGTACCAGCAGTGCAGGACAGCTAATAAACGAGGAGACCCAGTACTTC. Translating it yields CTSSAGQLINEETQYF.

The chain joins TRBV4-1 to TRBJ2-7, with 8 bases fitting TRBD1. In germline, CDR1 is MGHRA, CDR2 YSYEKL. J was trimmed by 3 bases and V by 3 bases; bases with no gene match: 7. The CDR3 sequence is 15 residues long. The CDR3 DNA follows: TGCGCCAGCAGCCACGGACAGGGTGGAGTCTACGAGCAGTACTTC. Its protein is CASSHGQGGVYEQYF.

V is TRBV10-3 and J is TRBJ2-5; weak D call: TRBD2 (6 bases). Germline V CDR1 and CDR2: ENHRY, SYGVKD. Trimming stripped 4 bases from V and 0 bases from J, with 12 bases between. The CDR3 is made up of 15 amino acids. CDR3 residues: CAISGGLADQETQYF. The CDR3 coding sequence is TGTGCCATCAGTGGGGGACTCGCGGACCAAGAGACCCAGTACTTC.

This clonotype showed up just a few times. This chain links TRBV28 with TRBJ1-1, with D maybe TRBD1 (5 bases). The V gene lost 6 bases and the J gene lost 4 bases, with 15 bases spanning the gap. Germline values: CDR1 MDHEN, CDR2 SYDVKM. This CDR3 is 14 amino acids long. The chain's CDR3 is CASSFTRAVTEAFF. The CDR3 nucleotides are TGTGCCAGCAGCTTCACCAGGGCGGTCACTGAAGCTTTCTTT.

The J gene is TRBJ1-2, the V gene TRBV7-9, with 8 bases that match TRBD1. Trimming removed 8 bases from V and 3 bases from J; junction bases left unmatched: 11. This CDR3 region has 15 residues. CDR1 SEHNR and CDR2 FQNEAQ come from the germline V gene (reference sequence). CDR3 DNA: TGTGCCAGCGGACCCCCGGGACAGGATTACTATGGCTACACCTTC. As protein: CASGPPGQDYYGYTF.

The chain joins TRBV11-3 to TRBJ2-1; TRBD1 agrees at 9 bases. Germline V lookup: CDR1 SGHNT, CDR2 YENEEA. The CDR3 length is 16 residues. V lost 5 bases to trimming and J lost 0 bases; unmatched junction nucleotides: 5. CDR3 nucleotides: TGTGCCAGCAGCACCCGGGACAGGGTCTCCTACAATGAGCAGTTCTTC. This encodes CASSTRDRVSYNEQFF.

This clonotype was detected only a few times. This chain connects TRBV15 to TRBJ2-3; no clear D gene. This CDR3 has 14 residues. Trimming removed 0 bases at V and 2 bases at J, with 6 bases between. CDR1 is LNHNV, CDR2 YYDKDF, per germline (reference sequence). DNA of the CDR3: TGTGCCACCAGCAGAGAGGCGGACACAGATACGCAGTATTTT. Amino acid sequence: CATSREADTDTQYF.